This TCR beta chain is drawn from a study of high-grade serous ovarian cancer treatment subgroups (dated by TCRdb to about 2021). Study-wide context: On average, each sample produced 14,000 to 15,000 sequencing reads and 6,000 to 8,000 unique TCR beta rearrangements. TCR beta repertoires were profiled in patients with high-grade serous ovarian cancer who were grouped, under a laparoscopic triage algorithm, by complete gross resection or by neoadjuvant chemotherapy response. The roughly 30-patient cohort included roughly 10 patients with no residual disease after primary surgery (R0), roughly 10 excellent NACT responders, and roughly 10 poor NACT responders. In total there were roughly 81 samples, since every patient provided one primary tumor sample and two metastatic tumor samples.

On this clone itself: The antigen it recognizes is unknown. Base qualities are not recorded, but no much larger clone differs from it by a single base.

The approximately 100 tumor samples underwent high-throughput TCR profiling with ImmunoSEQ. In the authors' own workflow: The repertoire diversity metrics included richness (unique productive sequences), clonality, evenness and relatedness, and the Bhattacharyya coefficient was used to measure similarity between samples. In a sensitivity analysis, TCRs with fewer than two reads were excluded, and consistent conclusions were obtained. Here the immuneACCESS table is served through TCRdb, limited to in-frame sequences with V and J called. Missing clones are a known gap in these copies; in checked studies unresolved V genes cover under half, and the rest lacks a known reason. D and trimming were read from the DNA, whereas the V and J calls and clone size are those reported in that table. The sample table contains under 30,000 clones; only one count was recorded for under 90% of them. The ten largest make up under 2.5% of the sample.

Tumor samples were collected prior to definitive surgery or chemotherapy. Genomic DNA was extracted by the MD Anderson Biospecimen Extraction Resource, and TCR sequencing was done by the MD Anderson Cancer Genomics Laboratory. Points the paper makes about the study in general: TCR repertoire analyses were focused on CDR3, and CDR1 and CDR2 were not analyzed. TCR clonal relatedness correlated positively with neoantigen level and, by trend, with copy number variation and mutation load from whole-genome sequencing. Bulk tumor TCR sequencing lacked spatial information, limiting insight into HGSC tumor complexity and diversity. Repertoire similarity between tumors from the same patient ranged from about 0.11 to 0.8, while tumors from different patients showed almost no similarity.

The clonotype comes from a human donor with high-grade serous ovarian cancer. Input material: tumor tissue.

CDR3 sequence: CASSEMTHEQYF. The nucleotide sequence is TGTGCCAGCAGTGAAATGACCCACGAGCAGTACTTC. The rearranged chain carries TRBV6-1 and TRBJ2-7; there is no confident call for the D gene. The germline V gene gives CDR1 as MNHNS and CDR2 as SASEGT. The CDR3, cysteine through phenylalanine, is 12 amino acids long. Only the CDR3 part of the read is kept: 36 bases, read in frame from the first base. V and J are truncated by 2 bases and 5 bases respectively, leaving an intervening sequence of 7 bases.